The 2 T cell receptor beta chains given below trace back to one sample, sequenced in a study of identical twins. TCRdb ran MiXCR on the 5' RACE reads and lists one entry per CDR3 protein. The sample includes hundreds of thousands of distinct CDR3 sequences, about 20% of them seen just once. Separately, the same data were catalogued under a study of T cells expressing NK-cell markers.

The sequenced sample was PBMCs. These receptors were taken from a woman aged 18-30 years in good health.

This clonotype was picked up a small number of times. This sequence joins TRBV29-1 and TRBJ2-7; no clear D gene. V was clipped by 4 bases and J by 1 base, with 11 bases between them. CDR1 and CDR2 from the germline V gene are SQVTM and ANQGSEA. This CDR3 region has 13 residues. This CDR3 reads CSVGKDLSYEQYF. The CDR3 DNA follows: TGCAGCGTTGGCAAGGACCTTTCCTACGAGCAGTACTTC.

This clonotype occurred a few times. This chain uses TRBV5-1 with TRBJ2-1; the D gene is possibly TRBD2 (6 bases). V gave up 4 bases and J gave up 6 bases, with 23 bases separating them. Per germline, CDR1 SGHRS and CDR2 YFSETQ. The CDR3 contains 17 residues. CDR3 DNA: TGCGCCAGCAGCCCCCGTCTCCGGGCGGGGATTCTCAATGAGCAGTTCTTC. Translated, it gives CASSPRLRAGILNEQFF. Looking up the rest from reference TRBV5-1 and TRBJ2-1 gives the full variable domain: KAGVTQTPRYLIKTRGQQVTLSCSPISGHRSVSWYQQTPGQGLQFLFEYFSETQRNKGNFPGRFSGRQFSNSRSEMNVSTLELGDSALYLCASSPRLRAGILNEQFFGPGTRLTVL.